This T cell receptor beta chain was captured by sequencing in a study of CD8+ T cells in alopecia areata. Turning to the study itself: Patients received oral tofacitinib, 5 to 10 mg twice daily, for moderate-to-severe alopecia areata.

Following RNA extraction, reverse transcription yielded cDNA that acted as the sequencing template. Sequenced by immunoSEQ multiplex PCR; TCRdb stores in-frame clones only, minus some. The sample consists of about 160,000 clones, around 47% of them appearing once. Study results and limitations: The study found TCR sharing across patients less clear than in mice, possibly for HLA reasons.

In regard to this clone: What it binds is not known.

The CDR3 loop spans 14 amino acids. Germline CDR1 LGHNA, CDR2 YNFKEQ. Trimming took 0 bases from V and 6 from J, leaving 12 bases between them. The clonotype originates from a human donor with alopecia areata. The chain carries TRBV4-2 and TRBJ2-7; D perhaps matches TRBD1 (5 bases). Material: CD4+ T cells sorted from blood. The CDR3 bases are TGTGCCAGCAGCCAAGATGAGGTCCAGGGCGAGCAGTACTTC. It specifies CASSQDEVQGEQYF.